The 11 T cell receptor beta chains below all came from one sample that was sequenced in a study of cytomegalovirus exposure and HLA in healthy donors. Primers: 60 Vbeta forward and 13 Jbeta reverse. The table came from immunoSEQ multiplex PCR; TCRdb's copy has only in-frame clones and leaves some out. This table holds 150,000 to 160,000 clones, 80% found once. What was sequenced was PBMCs. Source of these receptors: a man under 40 in good health and CMV-seropositive.

The chain links TRBV11-1 to TRBJ1-1; D is unclear. CDR3 length equals 13 residues. V lost 1 base to trimming and J lost 4 bases, with 7 bases between them. Germline V CDR1 and CDR2: SGHAT, FQDESV (reference sequence). CDR3 residues: CASSLGLSTEAFF. DNA of the CDR3: TGTGCCAGCAGCTTAGGACTCTCCACTGAAGCTTTCTTT.

This chain connects TRBV6-5 to TRBJ2-1, with D perhaps TRBD1 (6 bases). With 5 bases removed from V and 7 bases from J, the gap between germline ends came to 12 bases. The CDR3 has 13 amino acids. CDR1 is MNHEY, CDR2 SVGAGI, per germline. The CDR3 DNA sequence: TGTGCCAGCAGTAGCCGTAGGGGGAATGAGCAGTTCTTC. Translating it yields CASSSRRGNEQFF.

The V and J genes are TRBV28 and TRBJ2-7; perhaps TRBD1 as D (5 bases). The CDR3 sequence is 15 residues long. V shed 2 bases and J shed 5 bases, with 16 bases lying between them. The V gene's germline CDR1 is MDHEN and CDR2 SYDVKM. CDR3 region: CASSLPGIFVHEQYF. The CDR3 nucleotides read TGTGCCAGCAGTTTACCAGGGATTTTCGTGCACGAGCAGTACTTC. Filled out from reference TRBV28 and TRBJ2-7, the complete variable domain reads DVKVTQSSRYLVKRTGEKVFLECVQDMDHENMFWYRQDPGLGLRLIYFSYDVKMKEKGDIPEGYSVSREKKERFSLILESASTNQTSMYLCASSLPGIFVHEQYFGPGTRLTVT.

The V gene is TRBV5-1, the J gene TRBJ1-5, with D perhaps matching TRBD1 (6 bases). Germline lookup yields CDR1 SGHRS and CDR2 YFSETQ. The germline V and J ends were trimmed by 0 bases and 5 bases, with 15 bases remaining between them. The CDR3 runs 16 residues. DNA for the CDR3: TGCGCCAGCAGCTTGGCAGAGACAGGACATTATCAGCCCCAGCATTTT. Protein sequence: CASSLAETGHYQPQHF. Filled out from reference TRBV5-1 and TRBJ1-5, the complete variable domain reads KAGVTQTPRYLIKTRGQQVTLSCSPISGHRSVSWYQQTPGQGLQFLFEYFSETQRNKGNFPGRFSGRQFSNSRSEMNVSTLELGDSALYLCASSLAETGHYQPQHFGDGTRLSIL.

This clone has a single count. The chain joins TRBV6-5 to TRBJ2-3, with TRBD1 matching 7 bases. The J segment lost 0 bases and the V segment lost 6 bases, leaving 3 bases of the junction unmatched. This CDR3 is 14 amino acids long. CDR1 and CDR2 from the germline V gene are MNHEY and SVGAGI. CDR3 in amino acids: CASRTGLSTDTQYF. In DNA, the CDR3 is TGTGCCAGCAGGACAGGGCTTAGCACAGATACGCAGTATTTT.

This clone was observed a few times. This sequence joins TRBV5-1 and TRBJ2-5; the D gene is possibly TRBD1 (5 bases). The J call is in doubt because the DNA end fits TRBJ2-7 better. There are 14 residues in the CDR3. Germline V lookup: CDR1 SGHRS, CDR2 YFSETQ. CDR3 region: CASSKGDSTYEQYF. DNA of the CDR3: TGCGCCAGCAGCAAAGGGGATTCCACCTACGAGCAGTACTTC.

This chain joins TRBV9 and TRBJ1-1, with 9 bases lining up with TRBD1. The CDR3 extends over 13 amino acids. V lost 3 bases, J lost 10 bases, and 7 bases stayed unmatched. Germline CDR1 and CDR2: SGDLS and YYNGEE. DNA of the CDR3: TGTGCCAGCAGCGAGACAGGGGGGCCAACAGCTTTCTTT. As protein: CASSETGGPTAFF.

This chain uses TRBV4-2 with TRBJ2-3; D unresolved. This CDR3 is 13 amino acids long. Germline-derived CDR1 and CDR2 are LGHNA and YNFKEQ. Trimming shortened V by 6 bases and J by 6 bases, and 13 bases separated the two germline ends. Here the CDR3 DNA reads TGTGCCAGCAGTCAGGATTCATCCGATACGCAGTATTTT. Protein sequence: CASSQDSSDTQYF.

This clone was counted only a few times. The rearrangement joins TRBV19 to TRBJ1-2; TRBD1 matches at 9 bases. V shed 4 bases, J shed 8 bases, and the junction held 8 bases outside the gene matches. The CDR3 consists of 14 residues. CDR1 and CDR2 from the germline V gene are LNHDA and SQIVND (reference sequence). CDR3 protein: CASSRDREAHGYTF. CDR3 coding DNA: TGTGCCAGTAGTAGGGACAGGGAGGCTCACGGCTACACCTTC.

V usage is TRBV7-2 and J usage is TRBJ2-3, with 12 bases that match TRBD2. Germline lookup yields CDR1 SGHTA and CDR2 FQGNSA. This CDR3 has 16 residues. The V and J ends lost 2 bases and 6 bases, in that order; junction bases with no gene match: 6. The CDR3: CASSLLAGGRHDTQYF. DNA for the CDR3: TGTGCCAGCAGCTTACTAGCGGGAGGGCGCCACGATACGCAGTATTTT. The full variable domain, rest sourced from reference TRBV7-2 and TRBJ2-3, is GAGVSQSPSNKVTEKGKDVELRCDPISGHTALYWYRQSLGQGLEFLIYFQGNSAPDKSGLPSDRFSAERTGGSVSTLTIQRTQQEDSAVYLCASSLLAGGRHDTQYFGPGTRLTVL.

The chain has TRBV5-1 and TRBJ2-7, with 9 positions matching TRBD1. The junction had 5 bases not matched to a gene; V was cut back by 0 bases and J by 1 base. The CDR3 has 16 residues. CDR1 and CDR2 (germline): SGHRS, YFSETQ. The CDR3 sequence is CASSLGRDRVSYEQYF. CDR3 DNA: TGCGCCAGCAGCTTGGGGAGGGACAGGGTATCCTACGAGCAGTACTTC.